Listed below are T cell receptor beta chains from one sample, sequenced in a study of T cell clonotyping in hematopoietic cell transplantation. Sequencing was performed with immunoSEQ multiplex PCR; in TCRdb, only in-frame clones are kept and a portion is missing. Among about 11,000 clones listed, roughly nine tenths were seen once. This specimen was peripheral blood mononuclear cells, taken before stem cell transplant. These receptors were collected from a woman aged 40 to 50 with acute myeloid leukemia. Some clones in this sample may be carry-over from other donors' samples. Both conserved end residues are part of each CDR3. The D gene is left open where the match is weak. Rows may omit the clone size; those that give it use once, few, many or a size class.

cdr3_aa	cdr3_nt	clone_size	d_call	j_call	v_call
CASSIDRQTSTSGYTF	TGTGCCAGTAGTATAGACAGACAGACTTCGACTTCAGGCTACACCTTC	.	.	TRBJ1-2	TRBV19
CASSLTGGEQETQYF	TGTGCCAGCAGCTTAACAGGCGGCGAACAAGAGACCCAGTACTTC	.	.	TRBJ2-5	TRBV7-9
CASSVSGEQFF	TGTGCCAGCAGCGTAAGCGGTGAGCAGTTCTTC	.	.	TRBJ2-1	TRBV4-2
CASSSLTEAFF	TGTGCCAGTAGTTCATTGACTGAAGCTTTCTTT	once	.	TRBJ1-1	TRBV19
CAISPGGETQYF	TGTGCCATCAGTCCTGGGGGGGAGACCCAGTACTTC	.	.	TRBJ2-5	TRBV10-3
CASTSDGVGPSSGNTIYF	TGTGCCAGTACCTCGGACGGAGTCGGGCCTAGCTCTGGAAACACCATATATTTT	.	.	TRBJ1-3	TRBV19
CASNLGGQNTGELFF	TGTGCCAGTAACCTTGGGGGACAGAACACCGGGGAGCTGTTTTTT	once	.	TRBJ2-2	TRBV19
CASSQEVRRYNEQFF	TGCGCCAGCAGCCAAGAAGTTCGGCGGTACAATGAGCAGTTCTTC	.	.	TRBJ2-1	TRBV4-1
CSVEKATGTEAFF	TGCAGCGTGGAAAAGGCTACAGGCACTGAAGCTTTCTTT	.	.	TRBJ1-1	TRBV29-1
CASSRGDTQYF	TGCGCCAGCAGCCGGGGAGATACGCAGTATTTT	.	.	TRBJ2-3	TRBV5-1
CASSQGTGPFETQYF	TGTGCCAGCAGCCAGGGGACAGGTCCGTTTGAGACCCAGTACTTC	.	TRBD1	TRBJ2-5	TRBV6-5
CASSDQSGISYEQYF	TGTGCCAGCAGTGATCAGTCAGGTATATCCTACGAGCAGTACTTC	.	.	TRBJ2-7	TRBV2
CASSYSTGGSSYEQYF	TGTGCCAGCAGTTACTCGACCGGGGGGTCCTCCTACGAGCAGTACTTC	.	TRBD2	TRBJ2-7	TRBV6-5
CASIRRASSYEQYF	TGTGCCAGCATTCGGCGGGCGAGCTCCTACGAGCAGTACTTC	.	.	TRBJ2-7	TRBV5-5
CASSQEPPGRSYTGELFF	TGTGCCAGCAGCCAAGAGCCTCCGGGCAGGTCTTACACCGGGGAGCTGTTTTTT	.	.	TRBJ2-2	TRBV4-2
CSGATSGPYNEQFF	TGCAGCGGCGCCACTAGCGGGCCCTACAATGAGCAGTTCTTC	.	TRBD2	TRBJ2-1	TRBV29-1
CASSGWDRYEQYF	TGTGCCAGCAGTGGGTGGGACAGGTACGAGCAGTACTTC	.	TRBD1	TRBJ2-7	TRBV2
CASNKGPNTEAFF	TGTGCCAGTAATAAGGGCCCGAACACTGAAGCTTTCTTT	.	.	TRBJ1-1	TRBV19
CASSQQLAGVRNEQFF	TGCGCCAGCAGCCAGCAGTTAGCGGGAGTTAGGAATGAGCAGTTCTTC	few	TRBD2	TRBJ2-1	TRBV4-3
CASSVDSGSHYEQYF	TGTGCCAGCAGCGTAGATTCGGGTTCCCACTACGAGCAGTACTTC	once	.	TRBJ2-7	TRBV9
CAISESTGLADDEQFF	TGTGCCATCAGTGAGTCGACAGGACTAGCTGACGATGAGCAGTTCTTC	.	TRBD2	TRBJ2-1	TRBV10-3
CAWSVGLSNQPQHF	TGTGCCTGGAGTGTGGGGTTAAGCAATCAGCCCCAGCATTTT	few	.	TRBJ1-5	TRBV30
CASSLTRTGRSPLHF	TGTGCCAGCAGCTTGACCCGGACAGGGAGGTCACCCCTCCACTTT	.	TRBD1	TRBJ1-6	TRBV5-6
CASSIGLAGVTTGELFF	TGTGCCAGTAGTATAGGACTAGCGGGAGTTACCACCGGGGAGCTGTTTTTT	.	TRBD2	TRBJ2-2	TRBV19
CASSEGANQPQHF	TGTGCCAGCAGCGAAGGAGCCAATCAGCCCCAGCATTTT	.	.	TRBJ1-5	TRBV7-3
CASSIGSFSSEAFF	TGTGCCAGTAGTATAGGAAGTTTCTCGAGTGAAGCTTTCTTT	.	.	TRBJ1-1	TRBV19
CSVSVAGAPHF	TGCAGCGTTTCTGTGGCGGGAGCCCCCCACTTC	.	TRBD2	TRBJ2-7	TRBV29-1
CASSPIQGVTHEQYF	TGTGCCAGCTCACCAATCCAGGGAGTAACCCACGAGCAGTACTTC	once	.	TRBJ2-7	TRBV18
CASSFRGREAFF	TGTGCCAGCAGCTTCAGGGGCCGTGAAGCTTTCTTT	few	.	TRBJ1-1	TRBV11-2
CASSFAGVYYEQYF	TGTGCCAGCAGCTTCGCGGGGGTCTACTACGAGCAGTACTTC	.	TRBD2	TRBJ2-7	TRBV7-8
CASSPPTDRGYGYTF	TGTGCCAGCTCACCGCCGACCGATCGGGGGTATGGCTACACCTTC	few	.	TRBJ1-2	TRBV18
CASSPRGGHNEQYF	TGTGCCAGCAGCCCCCGAGGGGGTCACAACGAGCAGTACTTC	.	.	TRBJ2-7	TRBV4-2
CASSLETGPANQQYF	TGCGCCAGCAGCTTGGAGACGGGCCCAGCCAACCAGCAGTACTTC	.	.	TRBJ2-7	TRBV5-1
CACPTDSYSYGYTF	TGTGCCTGTCCCACCGACAGCTACAGTTATGGCTACACCTTC	.	.	TRBJ1-2	TRBV30
CASISSGTSGMLAKNIQYF	TGTGCCAGCATATCCTCCGGGACTAGCGGGATGCTAGCCAAAAACATTCAGTACTTC	.	TRBD2	TRBJ2-4	TRBV2
CASSLASGGYNEQFF	TGTGCCAGCAGCTTAGCTAGCGGGGGCTACAATGAGCAGTTCTTC	.	TRBD2	TRBJ2-1	TRBV7-2
CASSLFGLAGSSYNEQFF	TGTGCCAGCAGTTTATTCGGACTAGCGGGTAGCTCCTACAATGAGCAGTTCTTC	.	TRBD2	TRBJ2-1	TRBV27
CASRRQGGHYEQYF	TGTGCCAGCAGGCGCCAGGGGGGCCACTACGAGCAGTACTTC	.	.	TRBJ2-7	TRBV2
CASSLGTEEFEAFF	TGTGCCAGCAGCTTGGGGACAGAAGAATTTGAAGCTTTCTTT	.	.	TRBJ1-1	TRBV5-6
CASSLDPGTSGSRRFF	TGTGCCAGCAGCTTGGATCCCGGAACTAGCGGGAGCCGGCGGTTCTTC	.	TRBD2	TRBJ2-1	TRBV5-4
CASSQTGVVGETQYF	TGTGCCAGCAGCCAGACAGGGGTAGTAGGAGAGACCCAGTACTTC	.	TRBD1	TRBJ2-5	TRBV7-6
CASSSLSGRAYEQYF	TGTGCCAGCAGCTCCCTTAGCGGGAGGGCCTACGAGCAGTACTTC	.	TRBD2	TRBJ2-7	TRBV7-8
CAWSAKGQGVGNEKLFF	TGTGCCTGGAGTGCTAAAGGGCAGGGGGTGGGTAATGAAAAACTGTTTTTT	.	TRBD1	TRBJ1-4	TRBV30
CASSSPGASGNTIYF	TGTGCCAGCAGCTCTCCGGGTGCCTCTGGAAACACCATATATTTT	.	.	TRBJ1-3	TRBV5-6
CASSQDRREVISGIQYF	TGTGCCAGCAGCCAAGATAGGCGGGAGGTAATTTCTGGCATTCAGTACTTC	.	TRBD2	TRBJ2-4	TRBV4-2
CASSLRGSLPDTQYF	TGTGCCAGCAGCCTACGTGGTAGTCTCCCAGATACGCAGTATTTT	.	.	TRBJ2-3	TRBV13
CASSQDGGWGGYTF	TGTGCCAGCAGCCAAGATGGGGGCTGGGGAGGCTACACCTTC	.	.	TRBJ1-2	TRBV14
CAWSKGTGNPGELFF	TGTGCCTGGAGTAAGGGGACAGGGAACCCCGGGGAGCTGTTTTTT	once	TRBD1	TRBJ2-2	TRBV30